Below are 2 T cell receptor beta chains sequenced from a single sample in a study of T cell responses to AZD1222 COVID-19 vaccine. TCRdb's copy holds only in-frame clones and misses some; the assay was immunoSEQ multiplex PCR. The sample yields roughly 160,000 clones, 94% seen once. The input for sequencing was peripheral blood, taken on day 0 of AZD1222 vaccination. The receptors were sampled from an adult in good health.

This chain uses TRBV11-2 with TRBJ2-3; the D is unclear. With 5 bases removed from V and 1 base from J, the gap between germline ends came to 13 bases. Germline assignment: CDR1 SGHAT and CDR2 FQNNGV. This CDR3 has 15 amino acids. The CDR3 bases are TGTGCCAGCAGCCTAACTCGGACCCGCACAGATACGCAGTATTTT. This gives the protein CASSLTRTRTDTQYF.

The chain employs TRBV7-2 and TRBJ2-7, with TRBD2 matching 7 bases. In germline, CDR1 is SGHTA, CDR2 FQGNSA. The CDR3 spans 16 residues. V lost 0 bases and J lost 2; bases outside the gene matches: 7. The CDR3 region has the DNA TGTGCCAGCAGCTTAGCGGGGAAGCGGGGTGCCTACGAGCAGTACTTC. Translation gives CASSLAGKRGAYEQYF. The whole variable domain, remainder taken from reference TRBV7-2 and TRBJ2-7, is GAGVSQSPSNKVTEKGKDVELRCDPISGHTALYWYRQSLGQGLEFLIYFQGNSAPDKSGLPSDRFSAERTGGSVSTLTIQRTQQEDSAVYLCASSLAGKRGAYEQYFGPGTRLTVT.